What follows is one T cell receptor beta chain and its context. The antigen is not known. The entry originates in a study of T cell responses to AZD1222 COVID-19 vaccine. Profiled with immunoSEQ multiplex PCR; TCRdb holds only in-frame clones, not every one. Among some 130,000 clones, approximately 94% were seen once, and the ten largest hold more than 8.5%. Points from the study as a whole: Receipt of two AZD1222 doses was followed by a rise in Spike-specific TCR breadth and depth. There were mostly white British donors and more females than males, and clonal diversity was possibly underestimated. Recipients of AZD1222 seropositive at baseline numbered only 6 or 7.

With 3 bases removed from V and 3 bases from J, the gap between germline ends came to 5 bases. This CDR3 contains 12 residues. Germline V gene lookup returns CDR1 SNHLY and CDR2 FYNNEI. This TCR was recovered from an adult in good health. The specimen comprised peripheral blood, sampled on day 0 of AZD1222 vaccination. The chain carries TRBV2 and TRBJ1-1; a possible D gene is TRBD1 (5 bases). The CDR3 DNA is TGTGCCAGCAGTGACAGGGACACTGAAGCTTTCTTT. Translated, it gives CASSDRDTEAFF.